One TCR beta chain is described in this entry. The antigen is unknown. Clones were read by immunoSEQ multiplex PCR, and TCRdb kept only the in-frame ones, dropping some. The sample has roughly 68,000 clones; around 87% are singletons. The data stem from a study of OX40 agonist ivuxolimab in advanced cancers. The study's findings and limits: Compared with CD4+, CD8+ T cells on average had more expanded clones.

Germline CDR1 is SGHDT and CDR2 is YYEEEE. V was cut by 4 bases and J by 2 bases, with 11 bases left in between. This CDR3 has 14 amino acids. The V call is TRBV5-6, the J call TRBJ2-3; D not certain. The sequence was obtained from an adult with an advanced solid tumor such as melanoma, head and neck, liver or kidney cancer. Sample: CD4+ or CD8+ T cells sorted from blood, taken in a trial of the OX40 agonist ivuxolimab. The CDR3 DNA reads as TGTGCCAGCAGCCAAGGGCCTTACACAGATACGCAGTATTTT. This encodes CASSQGPYTDTQYF.